The present T cell receptor beta chain was sequenced within a study of blood T cell repertoires in COVID-19. Study details: Material from acute and convalescent COVID-19 was sourced from the United States, Italy and Spain.

Assignments of participants to cohorts depended upon their own reported clinical history. The data were produced by immunoSEQ multiplex PCR, yet TCRdb's version contains in-frame clones alone and is incomplete. Of 170,000 or so clones in the sample, more than 75% are singletons; the top ten hold around 16%. The CDR3 is made up of 13 amino acids. Germline assignment: CDR1 MDHEN and CDR2 SYDVKM. Trimming took 6 bases from V and 6 from J; bases not matched to a gene: 5. The receptor was derived from a woman aged 45-65 years who had recovered from COVID-19. The V call is TRBV28, the J call TRBJ1-5; 7 nucleotides line up with TRBD1. Source material: PBMCs or T cells enriched from blood (not recorded which). Here the CDR3 DNA reads TGTGCCAGCAGGCGCAGGGGGGTTCAGCCCCAGCATTTT. Protein sequence: CASRRRGVQPQHF. The full variable domain, in which reference TRBV28 and TRBJ1-5 provide the parts outside the CDR3, is DVKVTQSSRYLVKRTGEKVFLECVQDMDHENMFWYRQDPGLGLRLIYFSYDVKMKEKGDIPEGYSVSREKKERFSLILESASTNQTSMYLCASRRRGVQPQHFGDGTRLSIL.